The 5 T cell receptor beta chains in this list originate from one sample, sequenced in a study of shared clonotypes between healthy human individuals. The repertoire was sequenced with immunoSEQ multiplex PCR; TCRdb's copy has only in-frame clones and lacks some. There are 2 million to 2.5 million clones in the sample; approximately 93% occur only once, and about 0.41% lies in the top ten. The specimen sequenced was naive CD4+ T cells from PBMCs. Subset noted: CD45RA+ positively selected. These receptors all stem from a young man in good health. Some clones in this sample may be carry-over from other donors' samples.

The V gene is TRBV2, the J gene TRBJ2-1, with no clear D. V was trimmed by 4 bases and J by 0 bases, leaving 19 bases between them. The CDR3 runs to 18 residues. CDR1 and CDR2 (germline): SNHLY, FYNNEI. The CDR3 sequence: CASSVYDRWTGSYNEQFF. DNA of the CDR3: TGTGCCAGCAGTGTCTATGACCGCTGGACGGGCTCCTACAATGAGCAGTTCTTC.

Worth noting for this clone: A much larger clone differs from this one at a single base, so this may be a read error. The chain is built from TRBV7-2 and TRBJ2-3; the D gene is possibly TRBD1 (6 bases). Trimming took 3 bases from V and 2 from J, leaving 9 bases between them. The CDR3 length is 14 residues. Looked up from germline, CDR1 is SGHTA and CDR2 is FQGNSA. The CDR3 spells CASSLRGNTDTQYF. The CDR3 coding sequence is TGTGCCAGCAGCTTGAGGGGGAACACAGATACGCAGTATTTT.

This chain joins TRBV7-2 and TRBJ2-5, with D perhaps TRBD1 (6 bases). Germline lookup yields CDR1 SGHTA and CDR2 FQGNSA. The CDR3 covers 13 residues. V was clipped by 6 bases and J by 5 bases, with 13 bases between them. Here the CDR3 reads CASRPTGLETQYF. CDR3 coding DNA: TGTGCCAGCAGACCTACAGGGCTGGAGACCCAGTACTTC.

V gene TRBV7-2 combines with J gene TRBJ2-7, with 7 nucleotides matching TRBD2. The germline V gene has CDR1 SGHTA and CDR2 FQGNSA. V was pared by 5 bases and J by 0 bases, with 10 bases of the junction left unmatched. CDR3 length: 16 amino acids. CDR3 nucleotide sequence: TGTGCCAGCAGCCCCCATCGGGGCGGGAGCTCCTACGAGCAGTACTTC. As protein: CASSPHRGGSSYEQYF.

The chain couples TRBV28 to TRBJ1-2, with D perhaps TRBD1 (6 bases). Germline V gene data show CDR1 as MDHEN and CDR2 as SYDVKM. V was cut by 5 bases and J by 4 bases, with 11 bases left in between. This CDR3 comprises 13 residues. Written as DNA, the CDR3 is TGTGCCAGCAGTACAAGGGGGGGCTATGGCTACACCTTC. It yields the protein CASSTRGGYGYTF.